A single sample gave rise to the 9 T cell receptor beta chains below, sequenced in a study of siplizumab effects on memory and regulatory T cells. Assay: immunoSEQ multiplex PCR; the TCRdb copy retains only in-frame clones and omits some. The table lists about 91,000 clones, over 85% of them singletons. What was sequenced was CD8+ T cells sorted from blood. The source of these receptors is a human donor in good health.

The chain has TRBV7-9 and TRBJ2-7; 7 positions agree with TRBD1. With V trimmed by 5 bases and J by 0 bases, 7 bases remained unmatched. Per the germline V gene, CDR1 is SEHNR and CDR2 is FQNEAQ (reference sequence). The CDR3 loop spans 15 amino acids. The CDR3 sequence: CASSPTGTVSYEQYF. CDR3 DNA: TGTGCCAGCAGCCCGACCGGGACAGTCTCCTACGAGCAGTACTTC.

This CDR3 is CASSDEVSTDTQYF. CDR3 coding DNA: TGTGCCAGCAGTGACGAGGTTAGCACAGATACGCAGTATTTT. The genes are TRBV6-4 and TRBJ2-3, with no clear D. Germline V gene data show CDR1 as MRHNA and CDR2 as SNTAGT. The length of the CDR3 is 14 residues. Trimming took 2 bases from V and 0 from J, leaving 6 bases between them.

The chain's CDR3 is CASSFEGADEAFF. The CDR3 nucleotides are TGTGCCAGCAGCTTTGAGGGGGCCGATGAAGCTTTCTTT. The rearrangement links TRBV7-9 to TRBJ1-1, with 7 positions matching TRBD1. The CDR3 is made up of 13 amino acids. The trim removed 3 bases at V and 7 bases at J, leaving 5 bases unmatched. Germline V gene lookup returns CDR1 SEHNR and CDR2 FQNEAQ (reference sequence).

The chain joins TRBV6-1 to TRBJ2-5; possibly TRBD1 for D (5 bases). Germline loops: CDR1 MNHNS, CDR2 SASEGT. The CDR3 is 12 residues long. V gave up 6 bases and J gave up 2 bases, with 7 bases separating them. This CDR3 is CASRGQQETQYF. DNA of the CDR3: TGTGCCAGCAGGGGGCAACAAGAGACCCAGTACTTC.

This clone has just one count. The CDR3 sequence: CASRVTGGPSYEQYF. The CDR3 DNA reads as TGTGCCAGCAGAGTTACAGGGGGTCCCTCCTACGAGCAGTACTTC. The V call is TRBV7-2, the J call TRBJ2-7; 8 bases map to TRBD1. V dropped 6 bases and J dropped 0; count of bases not matched to a gene: 7. The CDR3 has 15 residues. CDR1 is SGHTA, CDR2 FQGNSA, per germline.

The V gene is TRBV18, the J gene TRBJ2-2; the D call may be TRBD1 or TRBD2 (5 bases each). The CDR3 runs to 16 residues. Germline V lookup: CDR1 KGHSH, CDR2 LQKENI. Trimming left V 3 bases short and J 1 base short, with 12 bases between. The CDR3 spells CASSPEGRMNTGELFF. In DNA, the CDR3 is TGTGCCAGCTCACCCGAGGGACGGATGAACACCGGGGAGCTGTTTTTT.

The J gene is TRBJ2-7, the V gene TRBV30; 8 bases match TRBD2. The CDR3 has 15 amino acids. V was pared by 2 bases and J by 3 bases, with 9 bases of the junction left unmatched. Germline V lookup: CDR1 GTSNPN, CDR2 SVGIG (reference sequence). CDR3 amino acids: CAWSSGLATVYEQYF. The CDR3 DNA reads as TGTGCCTGGAGTTCTGGACTAGCCACAGTCTACGAGCAGTACTTC.

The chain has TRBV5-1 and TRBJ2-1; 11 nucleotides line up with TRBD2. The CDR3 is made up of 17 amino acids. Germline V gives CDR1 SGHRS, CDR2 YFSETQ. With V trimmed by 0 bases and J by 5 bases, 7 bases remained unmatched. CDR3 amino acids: CASSLAVPSGRHNEQFF. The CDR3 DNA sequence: TGCGCCAGCAGCTTGGCCGTTCCTAGCGGGAGGCACAATGAGCAGTTCTTC.

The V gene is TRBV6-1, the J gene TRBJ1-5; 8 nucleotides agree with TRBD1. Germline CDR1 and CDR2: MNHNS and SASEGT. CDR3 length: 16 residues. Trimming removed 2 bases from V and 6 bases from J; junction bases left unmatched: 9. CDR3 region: CASSELNRGLAQPQHF. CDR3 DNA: TGTGCCAGCAGTGAACTCAACAGGGGGTTAGCTCAGCCCCAGCATTTT.